These 19 T cell receptor beta chains were all obtained from the same sample, sequenced in a study of blood T cell repertoires in COVID-19. TCRdb keeps only in-frame clones here, not all; method: immunoSEQ multiplex PCR. The table lists fewer than 450,000 clones, 75% to 90% of them singletons. Source material: peripheral blood. The receptors derive from a woman in her forties or fifties with COVID-19, enrolled during active disease.

The chain is built from TRBV4-3 and TRBJ2-3; 9 nucleotides align to TRBD2. The ends lost 1 base at V and 4 bases at J; junction bases unmatched: 6. Germline V gene data show CDR1 as LGHNA and CDR2 as YSLEER. The CDR3 contains 16 residues. The CDR3 DNA follows: TGCGCCAGCAGCCAAGTTAGAGGACTAGCGCCAGATACGCAGTATTTT. This gives the protein CASSQVRGLAPDTQYF.

This chain connects TRBV5-8 to TRBJ2-1, with TRBD2 matching 7 bases. The ends lost 7 bases at V and 6 bases at J; junction bases unmatched: 13. This CDR3 has 15 residues. Germline loops: CDR1 SGHTS, CDR2 YDEGEE. The CDR3, as DNA: TGTGCCAGCTCGGGCCGTCTGAGGACTAGCAATGAGCAGTTCTTC. Translated: CASSGRLRTSNEQFF.

The chain carries TRBV5-5 and TRBJ2-1, with D possibly matching TRBD1 (5 bases). CDR1 SGHKS and CDR2 YYEKEE come from the germline V gene (reference sequence). Trimming removed 3 bases from V and 3 bases from J, with 10 bases in between. This CDR3 comprises 14 residues. The CDR3 DNA follows: TGTGCCAGCAGCTCCAGAGACAGCTACAATGAGCAGTTCTTC. Its translation: CASSSRDSYNEQFF.

This chain joins TRBV5-1 and TRBJ2-2; possibly TRBD1 for D (6 bases). V shed 4 bases and J shed 3 bases, with 10 bases lying between them. Germline CDR1 SGHRS, CDR2 YFSETQ. CDR3 length: 14 residues. CDR3 DNA: TGCGCCAGCAGCCGGACAGAGTACACCGGGGAGCTGTTTTTT. It translates to CASSRTEYTGELFF.

The chain links TRBV5-1 to TRBJ2-1; no clear D. The germline V gene has CDR1 SGHRS and CDR2 YFSETQ. CDR3 size: 16 residues. V was shortened by 3 bases and J by 0 bases, with 13 bases between the two germline ends. The CDR3 bases are TGCGCCAGCAGCTCGAACACTAAGAGCTCCTACAATGAGCAGTTCTTC. Protein product: CASSSNTKSSYNEQFF.

The sample holds one count of this clone. V usage is TRBV3-1 (or the pseudogene TRBV3-2) and J usage is TRBJ1-6, with D possibly matching TRBD1 (5 bases). V was shortened by 1 base and J by 7 bases, with 14 bases between the two germline ends. The CDR3 is 16 residues long. CDR1 is LGHDT and CDR2 is YNNKEL in the germline V gene (reference sequence). The CDR3 coding sequence is TGTGCCAGCAGCCAAGGGGGCAGCTCATTAAATTCACCCCTCCACTTT. It translates to CASSQGGSSLNSPLHF.

The chain links TRBV27 to TRBJ1-1; 10 bases match TRBD1. Germline CDR1 reads MNHEY; CDR2 reads SMNVEV (reference sequence). V shed 5 bases and J 0 bases; nucleotides not matched to a gene: 9. This CDR3 comprises 17 residues. In DNA, the CDR3 is TGTGCCAGCAGTGTGGACAGGGGGGGACGAGTGAACACTGAAGCTTTCTTT. This gives the protein CASSVDRGGRVNTEAFF.

The chain combines TRBV4-1 with TRBJ2-1; tentative D call: TRBD2 (6 bases). The CDR3 has 18 amino acids. Trimming stripped 2 bases from V and 4 bases from J, with 21 bases between. Germline V gives CDR1 MGHRA, CDR2 YSYEKL. The CDR3 bases are TGCGCCAGCAGCCAAAGAGTTACACGGGAGTCTAGATACAATGAGCAGTTCTTC. Translating it yields CASSQRVTRESRYNEQFF.

The chain joins TRBV10-3 to TRBJ2-5; the match to TRBD2 covers 11 bases. The germline CDR1 and CDR2 sequences are ENHRY and SYGVKD. V dropped 5 bases and J dropped 2; count of bases not matched to a gene: 7. This CDR3 is built from 16 residues. The CDR3 sequence: CAISNPGLAVQETQYF. In DNA, the CDR3 is TGTGCCATCAGTAATCCGGGACTAGCGGTTCAAGAGACCCAGTACTTC.

V usage is TRBV5-1 and J usage is TRBJ1-2; 7 nucleotides match TRBD1. This CDR3 spans 13 amino acids. Trimming at V came to 4 bases and at J to 5 bases, leaving 5 bases not matched to a gene. Germline loops: CDR1 SGHRS, CDR2 YFSETQ. The CDR3 coding sequence is TGCGCCAGCAGCGCGGACAGGAGGTATGGCTACACCTTC. The encoded protein is CASSADRRYGYTF.

The gene calls are TRBV4-1 and TRBJ2-1, with 9 bases matching TRBD2. V dropped 0 bases and J dropped 5; count of bases not matched to a gene: 8. Germline-derived CDR1 and CDR2 are MGHRA and YSYEKL. This CDR3 contains 17 residues. The CDR3, as DNA: TGCGCCAGCAGCCAAGATAAGGGACTAGCTCGAGACAATGAGCAGTTCTTC. This translates into CASSQDKGLARDNEQFF.

The chain links TRBV5-1 to TRBJ2-7; 10 bases align to TRBD2. CDR3 length: 13 residues. Germline V gene lookup returns CDR1 SGHRS and CDR2 YFSETQ. After removal of 0 bases from V and 8 bases from J, the junction contained 2 bases not matched to a gene. The CDR3 DNA sequence: TGCGCCAGCAGCTTGGAGGGACTAGCGAAGCAGTACTTC. This sequence encodes CASSLEGLAKQYF.

The J gene is TRBJ1-3, the V gene TRBV28; TRBD1 might be the D (5 bases). Germline V CDR1 and CDR2: MDHEN, SYDVKM. The CDR3 has 16 residues. Deletions cut 3 bases from V and 2 bases from J, with 14 bases between. The CDR3 spells CASSFPPGKAGNTIYF. CDR3 bases: TGTGCCAGCAGTTTCCCGCCAGGGAAGGCTGGAAACACCATATATTTT.

The count of this clone is one. The gene calls are TRBV7-9 and TRBJ1-3; 7 bases map to TRBD1. Germline CDR1 reads SEHNR; CDR2 reads FQNEAQ (reference sequence). V trimming: 1 base; J trimming: 5 bases; junction bases outside the gene matches: 8. The CDR3 has 16 amino acids. The DNA of the CDR3 is TGTGCCAGCAGCTTAGATCACAGGGGACGCAGAAACACCATATATTTT. The encoded protein is CASSLDHRGRRNTIYF.

This clone was observed a single time. V gene TRBV19 combines with J gene TRBJ1-2; 8 positions agree with TRBD1. The germline V gene encodes CDR1 LNHDA and CDR2 SQIVND (reference sequence). Trimming removed 9 bases from V and 7 bases from J; junction bases left unmatched: 16. The CDR3 is made up of 15 amino acids. The CDR3 DNA sequence: TGTGCCAGCACTCACGATGGACAGGGCGAAAGTGGCTACACCTTC. Translation gives CASTHDGQGESGYTF.

This clone has only one observation. CDR3 nucleotides: TGCGCCAGCAGCTTGAAGTTGGGGCAGGGGGCGCAGGTTACTGAAGCTTTCTTT. It specifies CASSLKLGQGAQVTEAFF. The chain employs TRBV5-1 and TRBJ1-1, with 8 nucleotides matching TRBD1. This CDR3 is 18 amino acids long. Trimming at V came to 1 base and at J to 5 bases, leaving 16 bases not matched to a gene. The germline CDR1 and CDR2 sequences are SGHRS and YFSETQ.

The V gene is TRBV10-1, the J gene TRBJ1-1; 7 positions match TRBD1. The CDR3 consists of 14 residues. V shed 5 bases, J shed 5 bases, and the junction held 8 bases outside the gene matches. Looked up from germline, CDR1 is WNHNN and CDR2 is SYGVQD (reference sequence). CDR3 protein: CASSTSGGGTEAFF. DNA of the CDR3: TGCGCCAGCAGTACTTCAGGGGGTGGAACTGAAGCTTTCTTT.

The gene calls are TRBV2 and TRBJ2-3, with D hard to call. This CDR3 region has 14 residues. The ends were cut back, 10 bases at V and 0 bases at J, with 14 bases in the middle. Germline V gene sequence: CDR1 SNHLY, CDR2 FYNNEI. For the CDR3, the DNA is TGTGCCACCCGACTTGCTGGAAGCACAGATACGCAGTATTTT. Its translation: CATRLAGSTDTQYF.

The genes are TRBV2 and TRBJ2-1; 8 positions agree with TRBD2. Per the germline V gene, CDR1 is SNHLY and CDR2 is FYNNEI. The CDR3 runs 16 residues. With 6 bases clipped from V and 0 bases from J, the junction kept 7 bases outside the gene matches. CDR3 nucleotide sequence: TGTGCCAGCAGGGGAGGGCTAGCGGGCTCCTACAATGAGCAGTTCTTC. It yields the protein CASRGGLAGSYNEQFF.